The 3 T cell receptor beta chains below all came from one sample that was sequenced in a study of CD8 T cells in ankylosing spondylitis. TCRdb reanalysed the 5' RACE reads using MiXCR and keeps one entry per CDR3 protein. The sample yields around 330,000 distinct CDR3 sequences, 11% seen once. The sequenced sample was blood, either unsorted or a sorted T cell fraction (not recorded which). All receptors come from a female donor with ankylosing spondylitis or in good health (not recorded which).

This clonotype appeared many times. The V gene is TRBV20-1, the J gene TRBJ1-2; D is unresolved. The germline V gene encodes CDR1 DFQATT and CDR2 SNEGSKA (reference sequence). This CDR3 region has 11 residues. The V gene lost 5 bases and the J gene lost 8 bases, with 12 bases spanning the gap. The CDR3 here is CSASFQGGYTF. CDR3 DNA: TGCAGTGCTTCATTTCAAGGGGGCTACACCTTC.

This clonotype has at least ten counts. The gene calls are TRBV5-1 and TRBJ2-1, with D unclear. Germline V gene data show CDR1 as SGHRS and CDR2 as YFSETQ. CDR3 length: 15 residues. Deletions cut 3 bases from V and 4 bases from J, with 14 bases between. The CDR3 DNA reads TGCGCCAGCAGCTCCTTTAACTCGACATACAATGAGCAGTTCTTC. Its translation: CASSSFNSTYNEQFF. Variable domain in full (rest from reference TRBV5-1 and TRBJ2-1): KAGVTQTPRYLIKTRGQQVTLSCSPISGHRSVSWYQQTPGQGLQFLFEYFSETQRNKGNFPGRFSGRQFSNSRSEMNVSTLELGDSALYLCASSSFNSTYNEQFFGPGTRLTVL.

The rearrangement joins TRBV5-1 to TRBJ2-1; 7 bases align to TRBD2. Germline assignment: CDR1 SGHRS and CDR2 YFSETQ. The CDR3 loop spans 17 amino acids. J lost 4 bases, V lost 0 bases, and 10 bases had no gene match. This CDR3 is CASSLALQAGLYNEQFF. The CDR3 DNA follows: TGCGCCAGCAGCTTGGCCCTACAAGCGGGACTGTACAATGAGCAGTTCTTC.